This T cell receptor beta chain was documented in a study of glioma-infiltrating T cells after dendritic cell vaccination. About the study: The vaccine used monocyte-derived dendritic cells pulsed overnight with autologous tumor lysate. Patients received three intradermal dendritic cell vaccine injections at biweekly intervals.

Only in-frame clones appear in the TCRdb table, and some are missing; sequencing was by immunoSEQ multiplex PCR. The sample has approximately 36,000 clones, 70% to 85% seen once. This CDR3 has 19 amino acids. In germline, CDR1 is GTSNPN, CDR2 SVGIG (reference sequence). Trimming removed 0 bases from V and 0 bases from J; junction bases left unmatched: 7. The sequenced sample was blood, obtained before dendritic cell vaccination. The source is a human donor with glioblastoma. The chain joins TRBV30 to TRBJ2-3; the match to TRBD2 covers 15 bases. CDR3 sequence: CAWSVIGLAGGYSTDTQYF. The CDR3 coding sequence is TGTGCCTGGAGTGTAATTGGACTAGCGGGGGGGTATAGCACAGATACGCAGTATTTT.